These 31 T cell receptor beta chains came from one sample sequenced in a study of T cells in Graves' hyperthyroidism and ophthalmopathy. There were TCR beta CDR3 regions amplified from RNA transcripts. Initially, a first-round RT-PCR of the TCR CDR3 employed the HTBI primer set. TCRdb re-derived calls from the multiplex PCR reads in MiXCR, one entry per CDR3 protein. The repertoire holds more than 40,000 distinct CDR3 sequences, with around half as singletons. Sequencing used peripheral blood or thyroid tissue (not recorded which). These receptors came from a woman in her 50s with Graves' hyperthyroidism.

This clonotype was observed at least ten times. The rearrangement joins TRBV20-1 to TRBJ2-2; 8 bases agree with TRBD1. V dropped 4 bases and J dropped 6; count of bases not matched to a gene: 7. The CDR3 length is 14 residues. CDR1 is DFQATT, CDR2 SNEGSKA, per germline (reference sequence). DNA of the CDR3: TGCAGTGCTAAACGGACAGGGTGGTCCGGGGAGCTGTTTTTT. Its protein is CSAKRTGWSGELFF.

The CDR3 loop reads CAIRDTGRGGYTF. DNA for the CDR3: TGTGCCATCAGGGACACGGGCAGGGGTGGCTACACCTTC. The chain employs TRBV10-3 and TRBJ1-2; D might be TRBD1 (6 bases). V was pared by 6 bases and J by 7 bases, with 15 bases between. This CDR3 has 13 amino acids. Germline assignment: CDR1 ENHRY and CDR2 SYGVKD.

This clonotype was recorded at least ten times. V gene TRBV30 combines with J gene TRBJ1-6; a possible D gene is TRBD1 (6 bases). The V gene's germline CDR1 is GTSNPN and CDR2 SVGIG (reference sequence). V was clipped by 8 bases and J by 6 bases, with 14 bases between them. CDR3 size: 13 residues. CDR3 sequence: CATGQSPNSPLHF. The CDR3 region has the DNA TGTGCCACCGGACAGTCCCCTAATTCACCCCTCCACTTT.

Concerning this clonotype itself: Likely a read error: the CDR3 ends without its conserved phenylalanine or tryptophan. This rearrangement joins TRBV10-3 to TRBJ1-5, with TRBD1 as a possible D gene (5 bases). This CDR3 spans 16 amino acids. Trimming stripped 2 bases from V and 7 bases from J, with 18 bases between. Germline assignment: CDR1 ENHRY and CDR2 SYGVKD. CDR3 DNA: TGTGCCATCAGTGAGGGCAGGGAAATAGCCCCCCAGCCCCAGCATTCT. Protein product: CAISEGREIAPQPQHS.

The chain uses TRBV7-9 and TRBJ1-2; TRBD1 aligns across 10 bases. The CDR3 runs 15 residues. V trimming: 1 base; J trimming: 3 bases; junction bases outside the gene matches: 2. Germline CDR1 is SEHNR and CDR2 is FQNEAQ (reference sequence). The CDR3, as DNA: TGTGCCAGCAGCTTAGAGGACAGGGGGTACTATGGCTACACCTTC. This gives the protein CASSLEDRGYYGYTF.

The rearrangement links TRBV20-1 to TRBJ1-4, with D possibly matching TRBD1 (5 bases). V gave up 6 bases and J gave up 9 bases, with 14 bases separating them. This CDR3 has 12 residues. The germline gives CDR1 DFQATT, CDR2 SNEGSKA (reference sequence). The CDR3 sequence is CSAPRGEKKLFF. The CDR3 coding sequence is TGCAGTGCCCCGAGGGGAGAAAAAAAACTGTTTTTT.

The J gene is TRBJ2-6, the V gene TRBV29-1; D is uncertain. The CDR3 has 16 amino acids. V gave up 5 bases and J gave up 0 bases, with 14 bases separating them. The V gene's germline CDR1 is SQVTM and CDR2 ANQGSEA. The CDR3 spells CSVRVRGASGANVLTF. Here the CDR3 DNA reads TGCAGCGTTAGGGTACGTGGCGCCTCTGGGGCCAACGTCCTGACTTTC.

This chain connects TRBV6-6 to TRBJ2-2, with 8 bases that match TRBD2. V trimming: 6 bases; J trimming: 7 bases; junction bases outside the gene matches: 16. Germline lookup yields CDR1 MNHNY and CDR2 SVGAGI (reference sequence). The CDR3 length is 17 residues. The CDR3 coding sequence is TGTGCCAGCAGCACCCGGACTAGCAAGGCCGGGGACGGGGAGCTGTTTTTT. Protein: CASSTRTSKAGDGELFF.

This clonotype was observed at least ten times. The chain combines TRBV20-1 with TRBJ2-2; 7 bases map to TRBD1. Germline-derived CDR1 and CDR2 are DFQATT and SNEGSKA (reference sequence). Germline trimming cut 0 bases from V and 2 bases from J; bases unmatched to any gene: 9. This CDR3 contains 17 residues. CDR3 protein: CSARDPFRDSNTGELFF. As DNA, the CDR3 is TGCAGTGCTAGAGATCCATTCCGGGACAGCAACACCGGGGAGCTGTTTTTT.

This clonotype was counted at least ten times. Here the CDR3 reads CASSLSGRTGELFF. Here the CDR3 DNA reads TGTGCCAGCAGTTTGAGCGGGAGAACCGGGGAGCTGTTTTTT. This chain connects TRBV6-1 to TRBJ2-2, with 8 bases identical to TRBD2. The CDR3 contains 14 residues. Germline values: CDR1 MNHNS, CDR2 SASEGT. Trimming removed 5 bases from V and 5 bases from J; junction bases left unmatched: 4.

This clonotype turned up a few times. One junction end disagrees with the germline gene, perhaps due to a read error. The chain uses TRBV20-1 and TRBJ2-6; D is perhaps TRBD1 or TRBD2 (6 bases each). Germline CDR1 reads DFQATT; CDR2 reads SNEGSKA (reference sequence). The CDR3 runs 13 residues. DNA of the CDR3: TGCAGTGCTAGAGAGGGGGGCAGGCCTTCTGAAGCTTTC. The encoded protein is CSAREGGRPSEAF.

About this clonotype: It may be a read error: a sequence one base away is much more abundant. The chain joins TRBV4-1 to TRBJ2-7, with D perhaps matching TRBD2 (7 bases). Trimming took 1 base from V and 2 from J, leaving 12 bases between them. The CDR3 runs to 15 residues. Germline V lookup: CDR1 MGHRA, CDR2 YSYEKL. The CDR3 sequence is CASSQGRGAAYEQYF. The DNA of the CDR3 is TGCGCCAGCAGCCAAGGTCGGGGGGCCGCCTACGAGCAGTACTTC.

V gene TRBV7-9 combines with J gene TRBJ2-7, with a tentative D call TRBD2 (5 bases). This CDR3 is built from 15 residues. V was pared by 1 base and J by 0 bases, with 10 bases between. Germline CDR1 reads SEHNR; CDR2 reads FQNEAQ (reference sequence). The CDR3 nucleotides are TGTGCCAGCAGCTTAGGAGCGGTGAGCTCCTACGAGCAGTACTTC. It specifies CASSLGAVSSYEQYF.

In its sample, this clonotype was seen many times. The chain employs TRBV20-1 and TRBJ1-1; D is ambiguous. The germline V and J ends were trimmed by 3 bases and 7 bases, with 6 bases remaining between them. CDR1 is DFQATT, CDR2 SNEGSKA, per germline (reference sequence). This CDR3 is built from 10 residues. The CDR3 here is CSASSIEAFF. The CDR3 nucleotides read TGCAGTGCTAGTAGTATTGAAGCTTTCTTT.

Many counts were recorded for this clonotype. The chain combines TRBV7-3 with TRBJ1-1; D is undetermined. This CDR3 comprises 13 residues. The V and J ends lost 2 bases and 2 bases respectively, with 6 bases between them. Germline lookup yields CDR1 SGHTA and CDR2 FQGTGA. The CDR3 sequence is CASSLQRNTEAFF. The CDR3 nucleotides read TGTGCCAGCAGCTTACAGAGAAACACTGAAGCTTTCTTT.

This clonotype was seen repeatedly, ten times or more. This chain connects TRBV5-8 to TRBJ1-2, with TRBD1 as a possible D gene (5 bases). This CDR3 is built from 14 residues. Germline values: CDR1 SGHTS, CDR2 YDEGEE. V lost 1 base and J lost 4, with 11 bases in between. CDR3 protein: CASSLRGTRYGYTF. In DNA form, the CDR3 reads TGTGCCAGCAGCTTGAGAGGGACCCGCTATGGCTACACCTTC.

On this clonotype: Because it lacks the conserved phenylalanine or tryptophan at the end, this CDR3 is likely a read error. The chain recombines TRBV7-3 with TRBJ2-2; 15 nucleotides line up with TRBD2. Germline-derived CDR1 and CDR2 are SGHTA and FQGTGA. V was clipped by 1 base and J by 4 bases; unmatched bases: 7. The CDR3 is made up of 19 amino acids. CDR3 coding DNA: TGTGCCAGCAGCTTAATCGGACTAGCGGGAGGGGCGCGCACCGGGGAGCTGTTTTCT. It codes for CASSLIGLAGGARTGELFS.

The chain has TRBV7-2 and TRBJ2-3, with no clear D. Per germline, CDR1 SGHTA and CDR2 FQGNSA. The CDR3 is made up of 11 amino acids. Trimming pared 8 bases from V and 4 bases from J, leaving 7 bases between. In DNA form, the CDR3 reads TGTGCCAGCGCTGAGGCAGATACGCAGTATTTT. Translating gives CASAEADTQYF.

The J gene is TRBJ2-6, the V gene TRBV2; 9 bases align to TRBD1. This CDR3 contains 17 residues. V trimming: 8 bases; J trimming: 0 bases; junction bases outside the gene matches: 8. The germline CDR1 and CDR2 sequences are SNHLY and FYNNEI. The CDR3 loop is CASARDRDHSGANVLTF. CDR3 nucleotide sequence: TGTGCCAGCGCTAGGGACAGGGATCACTCTGGGGCCAACGTCCTGACTTTC.

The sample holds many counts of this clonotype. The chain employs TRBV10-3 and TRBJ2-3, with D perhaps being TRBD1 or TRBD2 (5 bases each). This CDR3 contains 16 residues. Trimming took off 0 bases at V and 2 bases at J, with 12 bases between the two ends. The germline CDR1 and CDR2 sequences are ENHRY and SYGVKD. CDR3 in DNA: TGTGCCATCAGTGAGTCATGGGACCGCGCCACAGATACGCAGTATTTT. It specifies CAISESWDRATDTQYF.

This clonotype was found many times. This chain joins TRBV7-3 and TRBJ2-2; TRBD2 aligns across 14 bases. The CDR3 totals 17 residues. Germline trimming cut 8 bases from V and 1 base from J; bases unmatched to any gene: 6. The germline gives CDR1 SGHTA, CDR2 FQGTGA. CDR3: CASGLAGGKGNTGELFF. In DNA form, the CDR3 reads TGTGCCAGCGGACTAGCGGGAGGAAAGGGGAACACCGGGGAGCTGTTTTTT.

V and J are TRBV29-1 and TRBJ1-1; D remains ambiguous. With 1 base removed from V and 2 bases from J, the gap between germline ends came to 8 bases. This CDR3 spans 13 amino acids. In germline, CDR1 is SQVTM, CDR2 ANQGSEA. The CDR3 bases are TGCAGCGTTGAAGCGTTACGAAACACTGAAGCTTTCTTT. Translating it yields CSVEALRNTEAFF.

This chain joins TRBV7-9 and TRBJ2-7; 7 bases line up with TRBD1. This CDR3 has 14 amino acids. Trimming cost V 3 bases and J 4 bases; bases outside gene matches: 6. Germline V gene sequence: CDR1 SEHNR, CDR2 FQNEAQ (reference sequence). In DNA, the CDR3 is TGTGCCAGCAGCTTGACCGGACAGGCGTACGAGCAGTACTTC. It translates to CASSLTGQAYEQYF.

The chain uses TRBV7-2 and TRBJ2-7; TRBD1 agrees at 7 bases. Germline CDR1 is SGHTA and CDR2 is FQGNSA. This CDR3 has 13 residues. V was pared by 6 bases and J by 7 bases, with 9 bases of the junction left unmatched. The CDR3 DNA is TGTGCCAGCAGGATAGGGGGCGCGGCGGAGCAGTACTTC. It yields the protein CASRIGGAAEQYF.

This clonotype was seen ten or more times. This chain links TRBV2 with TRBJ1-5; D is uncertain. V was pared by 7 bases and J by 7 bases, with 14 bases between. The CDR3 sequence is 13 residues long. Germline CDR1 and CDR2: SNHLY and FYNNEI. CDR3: CASTREEGQPQHF. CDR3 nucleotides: TGTGCCAGCACCCGGGAAGAGGGCCAGCCCCAGCATTTT.

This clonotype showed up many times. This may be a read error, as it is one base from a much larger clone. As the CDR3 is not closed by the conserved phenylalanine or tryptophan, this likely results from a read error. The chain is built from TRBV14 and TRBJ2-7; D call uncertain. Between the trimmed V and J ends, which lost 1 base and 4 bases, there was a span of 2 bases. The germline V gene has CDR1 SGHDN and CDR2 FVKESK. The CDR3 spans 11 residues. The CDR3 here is CASSQAYEQYI. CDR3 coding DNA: TGTGCCAGCAGCCAAGCGTACGAGCAGTACATC.

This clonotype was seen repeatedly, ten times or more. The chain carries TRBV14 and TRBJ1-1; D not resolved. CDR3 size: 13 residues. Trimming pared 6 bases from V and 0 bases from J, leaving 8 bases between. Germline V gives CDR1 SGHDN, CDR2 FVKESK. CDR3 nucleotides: TGTGCCAGCAGTAACGGTATGAACACTGAAGCTTTCTTT. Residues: CASSNGMNTEAFF.

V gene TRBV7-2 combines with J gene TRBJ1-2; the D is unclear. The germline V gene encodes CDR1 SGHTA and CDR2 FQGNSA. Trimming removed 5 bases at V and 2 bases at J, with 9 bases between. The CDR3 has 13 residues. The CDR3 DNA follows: TGTGCCAGCAGCCAAGCAGCCAACTATGGCTACACCTTC. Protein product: CASSQAANYGYTF.

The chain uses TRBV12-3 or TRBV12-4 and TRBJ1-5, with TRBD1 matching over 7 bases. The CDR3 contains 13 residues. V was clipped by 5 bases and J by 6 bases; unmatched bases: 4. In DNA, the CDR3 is TGTGCCAGCAGTCGACAGGGAGGTCAGCCCCAGCATTTT. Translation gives CASSRQGGQPQHF.

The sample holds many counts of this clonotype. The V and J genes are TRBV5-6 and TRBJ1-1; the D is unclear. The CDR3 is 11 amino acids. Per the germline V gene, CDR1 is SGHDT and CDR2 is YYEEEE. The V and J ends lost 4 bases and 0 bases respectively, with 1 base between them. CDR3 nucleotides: TGTGCCAGCAGCCTGAACACTGAAGCTTTCTTT. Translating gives CASSLNTEAFF.

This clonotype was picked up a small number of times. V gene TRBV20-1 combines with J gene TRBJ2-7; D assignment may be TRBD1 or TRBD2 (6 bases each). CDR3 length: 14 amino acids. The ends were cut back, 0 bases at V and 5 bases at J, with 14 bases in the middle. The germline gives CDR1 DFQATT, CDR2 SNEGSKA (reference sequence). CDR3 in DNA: TGCAGTGCTAGAGAGGGGGGCAGGGTGGACGAGCAGTACTTC. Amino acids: CSAREGGRVDEQYF.